The rows below give T cell receptor beta chains drawn from one sample of a study of T-cell reconstitution after alpha-beta-depleted transplantation in children. TCRdb passed the PCR reads through MiXCR, listing each CDR3 protein once. The sample carries about 500,000 distinct CDR3 sequences, about 30% recorded once. The sample was PBMCs from the stem cell graft donor, taken from the stem cell graft. These receptors came from a human donor who donated a stem cell graft to a child with aplastic anemia. Both conserved end residues are part of each CDR3. D genes are given only for firm matches. The size field is filled for only some rows; it gives once, few, many or a size class.

v_call	clone_size	d_call	j_call	cdr3_nt	cdr3_aa
TRBV12-3/TRBV12-4	few	.	TRBJ2-2	TGTGCCAGCAGCTGGGGGGGCGGGAACACCGGGGAGCTGTTTTTT	CASSWGGGNTGELFF
TRBV20-1	.	.	TRBJ2-4	TGCAGTGCTAGAGATTCCGCTAGTGCAAACATTCAGTACTTC	CSARDSASANIQYF
TRBV12-3/TRBV12-4	few	.	TRBJ1-2	TGTGCCAGCAGTCCGGGTCTTTCGTCTGGCTACACCTTC	CASSPGLSSGYTF
TRBV20-1	few	.	TRBJ2-5	TGCAGTGCTAACAACCAAGAGACCCAGTACTTC	CSANNQETQYF
TRBV12-5	.	.	TRBJ1-1	TGTGCTAGTGGTTTGGTACAGGGAATCAACACTGAAGCTTTCTTT	CASGLVQGINTEAFF
TRBV30	few	.	TRBJ2-1	TGTGCCTGGGCTCCTCAAGTTGGTGAGCAGTTCTTC	CAWAPQVGEQFF
TRBV11-2	few	TRBD1	TRBJ1-2	TGTGCCAGCAGCCAACGGCTACAGGGGGCGTCTGGCTACACCTTC	CASSQRLQGASGYTF
TRBV29-1	few	.	TRBJ2-3	TGCAGCGTTGGATCGACTACGACCACAGATACGCAGTATTTT	CSVGSTTTTDTQYF
TRBV5-1	few	.	TRBJ2-1	TGCGCCAGCAGCTCGGGCGGGGCAGGGAGTGAGCAGTTCTTC	CASSSGGAGSEQFF
TRBV5-1	.	.	TRBJ2-7	TGCGCCAGCAGCTTGGAAGGCGATTACTACGAGCAGTACTTC	CASSLEGDYYEQYF
TRBV7-2	.	.	TRBJ1-2	TGTGCCAGCAGCTCCCTAGTCGGCTACACCTTC	CASSSLVGYTF
TRBV5-1	.	TRBD2	TRBJ2-1	TGCGCCAGCAGCACCGGGACTAGCGGGAGGGCCAATGAGCAGTTCTTC	CASSTGTSGRANEQFF
TRBV6-5	once	.	TRBJ2-3	TGTGCCAGCAGTTACTCCGGGGCGCGCATAGATACGCAGTATTTT	CASSYSGARIDTQYF
TRBV6-2/TRBV6-3	once	TRBD1	TRBJ2-5	TGTGCCAGCAGTTCCTGGACAGGGGATGAGACCCAGTACTTC	CASSSWTGDETQYF
TRBV12-3/TRBV12-4	.	.	TRBJ1-4	TGTGCCAGCAGCCCGTATATGACAACTAATGAAAAACTGTTTTTT	CASSPYMTTNEKLFF
TRBV7-2	few	.	TRBJ2-5	TGTGCCAGCAGGCCCATGAGGGGGCAAGAGACCCAGTACTTC	CASRPMRGQETQYF
TRBV10-3	.	TRBD2	TRBJ2-5	TGTGCCATCAGTGACGCGGGGGGCGAGACCCAGTACTTC	CAISDAGGETQYF
TRBV18	.	TRBD2	TRBJ2-7	TGTGCCAGCTCACCGGCTAGCGGGAGTTCCTACGAGCAGTACTTC	CASSPASGSSYEQYF
TRBV28	.	TRBD1	TRBJ2-5	TGTGCCAGCAGTAAAATACCCGGGACAGGGTACCAAGAGACCCAGTACTTC	CASSKIPGTGYQETQYF
TRBV20-1	few	.	TRBJ2-1	TGCAGTGCTAGTCGAGGGCGGAACAATGAGCAGTTCTTC	CSASRGRNNEQFF
TRBV27	.	TRBD1	TRBJ2-7	TGTGCCAGCAGTCCCGACAGGGATTCCCCCGACGAGCAGTACTTC	CASSPDRDSPDEQYF
TRBV28	.	.	TRBJ1-2	TGTGCCAGCCAGGGAGGACCCACTAACTATGGCTACACCTTC	CASQGGPTNYGYTF
TRBV12-3/TRBV12-4	.	.	TRBJ2-2	TGTGCCAGCAGTCCGTGGATGGCGATGAACACCGGGGAGCTGTTTTTT	CASSPWMAMNTGELFF
TRBV4-2	few	.	TRBJ2-1	TGTGCCAGCAGCCAAGGATTGGGCGGAGCCGGCAATGAGCAGTTCTTC	CASSQGLGGAGNEQFF
TRBV12-3/TRBV12-4	few	.	TRBJ2-2	TGTGCCAGCAGTTTTTGGGCAGGAAAAAACACCGGGGAGCTGTTTTTT	CASSFWAGKNTGELFF
TRBV5-5	once	.	TRBJ1-2	TGTGCCAGCAGCGAGAACAGGGCAGGGTATGGCTACACCTTC	CASSENRAGYGYTF
TRBV20-1	few	TRBD1	TRBJ2-1	TGCAGTGCTAGAGCGGGGACAGGGTACTACAATGAGCAGTTCTTC	CSARAGTGYYNEQFF
TRBV6-1	few	TRBD2	TRBJ2-1	TGTGCCAGCAGTCGACTAGCGGGAGGGCCGAATGAGCAGTTCTTC	CASSRLAGGPNEQFF
TRBV20-1	.	TRBD1	TRBJ1-2	TGCAGTGCTAGTATGGGACAGGGGGCGTCGGGCTACACCTTC	CSASMGQGASGYTF
TRBV27	.	.	TRBJ1-4	TGTGCCAGCTCCCGAAGGGCGGCGGGGGATGAAAAACTGTTTTTT	CASSRRAAGDEKLFF
TRBV6-2/TRBV6-3	many	TRBD1	TRBJ1-1	TGTGCCAGCAGTCAATCCAGGGGGAAGTTCGCTGAAGCTTTCTTT	CASSQSRGKFAEAFF
TRBV5-1	.	TRBD2	TRBJ2-7	TGCGCCAGCGGGCGAGCGGGAGGGCCCTCGGACGAGCAGTACTTC	CASGRAGGPSDEQYF
TRBV9	few	.	TRBJ2-7	TGTGCCAGCAGCGTAGAGCCCGGCTACGAGCAGTACTTC	CASSVEPGYEQYF
TRBV5-6	.	TRBD2	TRBJ2-7	TGTGCCAGCAGCATATCCGGGACTAGCGTGTCCTACGAGCAGTACTTC	CASSISGTSVSYEQYF
TRBV2	.	TRBD2	TRBJ2-7	TGTGCCAGCAGTGAGGCGGGAGGGCTGTACGAGCAGTACTTC	CASSEAGGLYEQYF
TRBV27	.	.	TRBJ2-6	TGTGCCAGCAGTTTCGTCTCTGGGGCCAACGTCCTGACTTTC	CASSFVSGANVLTF
TRBV7-2	.	TRBD2	TRBJ2-2	TGTGCCAGCAGCTCCCTAGCGGCCCACACCGGGGAGCTGTTTTTT	CASSSLAAHTGELFF
TRBV20-1	.	TRBD2	TRBJ2-1	TGCAGTGCTAGTCCCGCTAGCGGGGCCAATGAGCAGTTCTTC	CSASPASGANEQFF
TRBV6-2/TRBV6-3	.	TRBD2	TRBJ2-1	TGTGCCAGCAGTTACTCGAGGTCGAGCGGGATATACAATGAGCAGTTCTTC	CASSYSRSSGIYNEQFF
TRBV30	.	.	TRBJ2-5	TGTGCCTGGAGTTTCGGTTCAGAGACCCAGTACTTC	CAWSFGSETQYF
TRBV28	few	.	TRBJ1-2	TGTGCCAGCAGTTTATTGAACGGACAGTACTATGGCTACACCTTC	CASSLLNGQYYGYTF
TRBV29-1	few	.	TRBJ1-1	TGCAGCGTTGAGGCGCGGCTCTCCATGAACACTGAAGCTTTCTTT	CSVEARLSMNTEAFF
TRBV4-1	.	TRBD2	TRBJ2-2	TGCGCCAGCAGCCAGGGTACTAGCGGGACCTACGGTGGTTTGGCTGGCGGGGAGCTGTTTTTT	CASSQGTSGTYGGLAGGELFF
TRBV4-3	.	TRBD2	TRBJ2-1	TGCGCCAGCAGCCAACTCACTAGCGGAGTCTACAATGAGCAGTTCTTC	CASSQLTSGVYNEQFF
TRBV15	few	TRBD1	TRBJ1-2	TGTGCCACCAGCAGAGAACAGGGGGAGTATGGCTACACCTTC	CATSREQGEYGYTF
TRBV15	few	.	TRBJ2-3	TGTGCCACCAGCAGAGAAAGGGCTAGTCGCACAGATACGCAGTATTTT	CATSRERASRTDTQYF
TRBV7-2	many	.	TRBJ2-3	TGTGCCAGCAGCCCCTCTAGCACAGATACGCAGTATTTT	CASSPSSTDTQYF
TRBV20-1	.	TRBD1	TRBJ1-6	TGCAGTGCTACTCAACAGGGGCGATCTAATTCACCCCTCCACTTT	CSATQQGRSNSPLHF
TRBV20-1	many	TRBD2	TRBJ2-7	TGCAGTGCTCGGGCCGAGCGGGGGACCTCCTACGAGCAGTACTTC	CSARAERGTSYEQYF
TRBV4-3	.	.	TRBJ1-2	TGCGCCAGCAGCCAAGACCTGGACCCCCCATATGGCTACACCTTC	CASSQDLDPPYGYTF
TRBV29-1	few	.	TRBJ2-6	TGCAGCGCCTATCAGGGGGGGAGCTCTGGGGCCAACGGCCTGACTTTC	CSAYQGGSSGANGLTF
TRBV6-5	few	.	TRBJ1-4	TGTGCCAGCAGTTACGGGATGGGGGCGAGGGGAGAAAAACTGTTTTTT	CASSYGMGARGEKLFF
TRBV7-9	few	TRBD1	TRBJ2-7	TGTGCCAGCAGCTCCTCCGGGACAGGGGCCTCCTACGAGCAGTACTTC	CASSSSGTGASYEQYF
TRBV28	.	.	TRBJ1-1	TGTGCCAGCAGTTTATTGGGCGGCCCTGAAGCTTTCTTT	CASSLLGGPEAFF
TRBV5-6	.	.	TRBJ2-3	TGTGCCAGCAGCCCACGACCGACAGATACGCAGTATTTT	CASSPRPTDTQYF
TRBV7-9	few	TRBD2	TRBJ2-3	TGTGCCGGGGGGGCAGATACGCAGTATTTT	CAGGADTQYF
TRBV28	many	.	TRBJ1-5	TGTGCCAGCAGTTTCTACGGAGCTACCCAGCATTTT	CASSFYGATQHF
TRBV20-1	medium-sized	.	TRBJ1-1	TGCAGTGCTCCAGGACAGAAAAGCGAAGCTTTCTTT	CSAPGQKSEAFF
TRBV6-5	few	.	TRBJ2-3	TGTGCCAGCAGTTACTCTCTCGGCACGGGCACAGATACGCAGTATTTT	CASSYSLGTGTDTQYF
TRBV6-5	.	.	TRBJ2-7	TGTGCCAGCAGTTACGCTACGGAGGGCGAGCAGTACTTC	CASSYATEGEQYF